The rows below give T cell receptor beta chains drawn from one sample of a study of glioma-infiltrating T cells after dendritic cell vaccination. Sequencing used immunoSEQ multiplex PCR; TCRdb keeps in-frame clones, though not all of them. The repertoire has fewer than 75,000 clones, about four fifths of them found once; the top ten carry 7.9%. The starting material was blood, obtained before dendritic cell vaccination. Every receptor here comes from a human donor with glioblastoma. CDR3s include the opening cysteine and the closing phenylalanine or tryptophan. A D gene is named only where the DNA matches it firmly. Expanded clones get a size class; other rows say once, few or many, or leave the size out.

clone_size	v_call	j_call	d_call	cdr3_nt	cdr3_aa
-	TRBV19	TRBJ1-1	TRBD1	TGTGCCAGTAGTCCGGGACAGGGGGAAATTGGCACTGAAGCTTTCTTT	CASSPGQGEIGTEAFF
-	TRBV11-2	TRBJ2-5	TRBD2	TGTGCCAGCAGCCTCGGGACTAGATCTTCGTGGGAGACCCAGTACTTC	CASSLGTRSSWETQYF
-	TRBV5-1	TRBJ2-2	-	TGCGCCAGCAGCTTGCCCTCAGGGGCGAACACCGGGGAGCTGTTTTTT	CASSLPSGANTGELFF
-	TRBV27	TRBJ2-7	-	TGTGCCAGCAGCACATTGACCGGGGAAGTCCCCTACGAGCAGTACTTC	CASSTLTGEVPYEQYF
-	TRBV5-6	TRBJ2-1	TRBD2	TGTGCCAGCGACACGGGGGGTGGCGAGCAGTTCTTC	CASDTGGGEQFF
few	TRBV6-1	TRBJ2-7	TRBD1	TGTGCCAGCAGTCCGGACAGGGTATCTTGGGAGCAGTACTTC	CASSPDRVSWEQYF
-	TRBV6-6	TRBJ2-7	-	TGTGCCAGCAGTTATGGATCGGACACGTACGAGCAGTACTTC	CASSYGSDTYEQYF
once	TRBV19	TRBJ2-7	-	TGTGCCAGTAGTATAGTGGCGCAGGGTAACTACGAGCAGTACTTC	CASSIVAQGNYEQYF
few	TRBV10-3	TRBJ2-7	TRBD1	TGTGCCATCAGTGAGTCGAGTAAACAGGGGGGCTACGAGCAGTACTTC	CAISESSKQGGYEQYF
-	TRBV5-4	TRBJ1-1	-	TGTGCCAGCAGCTTAACATTGGACAAGAACACTGAAGCTTTCTTT	CASSLTLDKNTEAFF
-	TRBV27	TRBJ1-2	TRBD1	TGTGCCAGCAGCTACCTCGGGACAGCTAAAACCTTC	CASSYLGTAKTF
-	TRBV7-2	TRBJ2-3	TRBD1	TGTGCCAGCAGCCCATTGGGACAGTCATACGATACGCAGTATTTT	CASSPLGQSYDTQYF
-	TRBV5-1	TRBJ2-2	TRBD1	TGCGCCAGCAGCCTCCGACCTCTGACAGGGGCGAACACCGGGGAGCTGTTTTTT	CASSLRPLTGANTGELFF
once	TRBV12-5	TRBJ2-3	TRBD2	TGTGCTAGTGGTACTGGGACTAGCCGAAGTACAGATACGCAGTATTTT	CASGTGTSRSTDTQYF
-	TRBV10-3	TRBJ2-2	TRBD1	TGTGCCATCAGCAGCGGACAGGCAGCGGGGGAGCTGTTTTTT	CAISSGQAAGELFF
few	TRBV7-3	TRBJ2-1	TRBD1	TGTGCCAGCAGTCCGACAGGGGAGTCCTACAATGAGCAGTTCTTC	CASSPTGESYNEQFF
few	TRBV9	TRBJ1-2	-	TGTGCCAGCAGCGTAGAGCCTCGGTTCGGGACTGATTATGGCTACACCTTC	CASSVEPRFGTDYGYTF
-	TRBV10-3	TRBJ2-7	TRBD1	TGTGCCATCACCCCGGGACAGGATACCTACGAGCAGTACTTC	CAITPGQDTYEQYF
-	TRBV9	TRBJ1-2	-	TGTGCCAGCAGCCCCCAGGGCCTTACTGGCTACACCTTC	CASSPQGLTGYTF
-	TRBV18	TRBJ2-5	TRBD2	TGTGCCAGCTCACAGACCGGGACTAGCGGGGAAATAGCAGAGACCCAGTACTTC	CASSQTGTSGEIAETQYF
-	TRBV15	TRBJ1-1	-	TGTGCCACCAGCAGAGATCGGGACAAGAACACTGAAGCTTTCTTT	CATSRDRDKNTEAFF
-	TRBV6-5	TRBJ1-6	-	TGTGCCAGCAGTGTAATTAGCTCCTATAATTCACCCCTCCACTTT	CASSVISSYNSPLHF
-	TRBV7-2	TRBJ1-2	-	TGTGCCAGCAGCTTCGACAGGATCTATGGCTACACCTTC	CASSFDRIYGYTF
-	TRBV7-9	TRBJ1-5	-	TGTGCCAGCAGCTTAGAAGGAGGACAGCCCCAGCATTTT	CASSLEGGQPQHF
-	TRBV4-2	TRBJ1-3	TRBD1	TGTGCCAGCAGCCAAGTAACAGGGGCTGGAAACACCATATATTTT	CASSQVTGAGNTIYF
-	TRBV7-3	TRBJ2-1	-	TGTGCCAGCAGCTCGGGGACCCCGGGGGCCTACAATGAGCAGTTCTTC	CASSSGTPGAYNEQFF
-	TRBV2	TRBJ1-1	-	TGTGCCAGCATTGGCAGAATGAACACTGAAGCTTTCTTT	CASIGRMNTEAFF
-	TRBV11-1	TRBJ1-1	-	TGTGCCAGCAGCTTAATATTAGGGGGCACTGAAGCTTTCTTT	CASSLILGGTEAFF
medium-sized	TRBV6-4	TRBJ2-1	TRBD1	TGTGCCAGCAGTGCCACCGGGACAGGGTATGAGCAGTTCTTC	CASSATGTGYEQFF
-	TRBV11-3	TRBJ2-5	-	TGTGCCAGCAGCTTCTCCGGGACTCGGGACCAAGAGACCCAGTACTTC	CASSFSGTRDQETQYF